The 25 T cell receptor beta chains below all came from one sample that was sequenced in a study of blood T cells in healthy people across ages. A second roughly 6 to 12 cycle PCR used barcoded and J-beta primers. One entry per CDR3 protein results from TCRdb running MiXCR on the 5' RACE reads. The data show fewer than 1,000,000 distinct CDR3 sequences, approximately 48% seen once. Sequenced material: blood. These receptor sequences come from a man aged 60-69 years in good health.

This chain joins TRBV2 and TRBJ2-7, with a tentative D call TRBD1 (6 bases). The germline CDR1 and CDR2 sequences are SNHLY and FYNNEI. Trimming left V 6 bases short and J 6 bases short, with 18 bases between. The CDR3 extends over 14 amino acids. CDR3 sequence reads: CASSGQKGVLEQYF. CDR3 bases: TGTGCCAGCAGCGGACAGAAAGGGGTTCTCGAGCAGTACTTC.

This chain connects TRBV6-2 or TRBV6-3 to TRBJ1-2, with D possibly matching TRBD1 (5 bases). Deletions cut 6 bases from V and 8 bases from J, with 25 bases between. This CDR3 has 16 amino acids. CDR1 is MNHEY and CDR2 is SVGEGT in the germline V gene. The CDR3 is CASSPYPLQSGQGYTF. CDR3 nucleotide sequence: TGTGCCAGCAGCCCCTACCCCTTACAGTCGGGGCAGGGCTACACCTTC.

CDR3 coding DNA: TGCGCCAGCAGCCGGCAGACTCAAAAGGGTGAAAAACTGTTTTTT. Its translation: CASSRQTQKGEKLFF. The chain carries TRBV4-3 and TRBJ1-4, with D unresolved. The CDR3 has 15 amino acids. Trimming pared 4 bases from V and 7 bases from J, leaving 16 bases between. Looked up from germline, CDR1 is LGHNA and CDR2 is YSLEER.

The gene calls are TRBV3-1 and TRBJ1-6, with D uncertain. Germline CDR1 and CDR2: LGHDT and YNNKEL (reference sequence). V gave up 4 bases and J gave up 9 bases, with 16 bases separating them. The CDR3 contains 15 residues. The DNA of the CDR3 is TGTGCCAGCAGCCCCTCTTTTAGCATGACTTCACCCCTCCACTTT. Its translation: CASSPSFSMTSPLHF.

This clonotype was found a few times. The chain employs TRBV6-5 and TRBJ2-5; D is perhaps TRBD1 or TRBD2 (7 bases each). V lost 1 base and J lost 2, with 20 bases in between. Germline V gives CDR1 MNHEY, CDR2 SVGAGI. The CDR3 totals 18 residues. For the CDR3, the DNA is TGTGCCAGCAGTTACTATGTAGGGGAGGGACAGCAACAAGAGACCCAGTACTTC. Amino acid sequence: CASSYYVGEGQQQETQYF.

This clonotype turned up a few times. V is TRBV11-2 and J is TRBJ2-7; D might be TRBD1 (5 bases). Germline V CDR1 and CDR2: SGHAT, FQNNGV. This CDR3 region has 16 residues. V lost 5 bases and J lost 2, with 19 bases in between. The CDR3 DNA is TGTGCCAGCAGCCTACCCAGGGCACCAACTGCCTACGAGCAGTACTTC. This sequence encodes CASSLPRAPTAYEQYF.

Only a few counts were recorded for this clonotype. The chain joins TRBV29-1 to TRBJ1-1; D is perhaps TRBD1 (6 bases). Per the germline V gene, CDR1 is SQVTM and CDR2 is ANQGSEA. The CDR3 sequence is 12 residues long. Trimming took off 7 bases at V and 1 base at J, with 10 bases between the two ends. The CDR3 DNA reads TGCAGCGCTGCGACAGGGAACACTGAAGCTTTCTTT. This sequence encodes CSAATGNTEAFF.

A note on this clonotype: One junction end disagrees with the germline gene, perhaps due to a read error. The gene calls are TRBV6-2 or TRBV6-3 and TRBJ2-7; tentative D call: TRBD1 (7 bases). Looked up from germline, CDR1 is MNHEY and CDR2 is SVGEGT. The CDR3 contains 14 residues. The CDR3 loop is CVSSGGTAPYEQYF. The CDR3 DNA follows: TGTGTCAGCAGTGGCGGGACAGCCCCCTACGAGCAGTACTTC.

This clonotype was observed a few times. The chain has TRBV7-2 and TRBJ2-2, with 7 bases that match TRBD2. V shed 6 bases, J shed 4 bases, and the junction held 5 bases outside the gene matches. The CDR3 is 14 residues long. Germline CDR1 and CDR2: SGHTA and FQGNSA. The CDR3 region has the DNA TGTGCCAGCAGGGGGGGGGTAGGCACCGGGGAGCTGTTTTTT. Encoded protein: CASRGGVGTGELFF.

The genes are TRBV10-3 and TRBJ1-1; D gene uncertain. The CDR3 extends over 14 amino acids. Germline values: CDR1 ENHRY, CDR2 SYGVKD. V dropped 3 bases and J dropped 0 bases, with 8 bases sitting between them. CDR3 coding DNA: TGTGCCATCAGTGACCCGGGCTTGAACACTGAAGCTTTCTTT. Residues: CAISDPGLNTEAFF.

The V call is TRBV20-1, the J call TRBJ2-5; D may correspond to TRBD1 or TRBD2 (6 bases each). Trimming cost V 1 base and J 10 bases, with 16 bases left between them. Germline CDR1 reads DFQATT; CDR2 reads SNEGSKA (reference sequence). The CDR3 sequence is 13 residues long. For the CDR3, the DNA is TGCAGTGCTAGAGTTAGCGCCGAGGGGGGCCAGTACTTC. The encoded protein is CSARVSAEGGQYF.

This clonotype was seen just once. V is TRBV6-5 and J is TRBJ2-7, with unresolved D. The CDR3 is 11 residues long. Germline CDR1 and CDR2: MNHEY and SVGAGI. Trimming removed 2 bases from V and 5 bases from J, with 4 bases in between. In nucleotides, the CDR3 is TGTGCCAGCAGTTACGGACACGAGCAGTACTTC. Residues: CASSYGHEQYF.

The chain is built from TRBV2 and TRBJ2-3, with 8 bases lining up with TRBD1. The germline CDR1 and CDR2 sequences are SNHLY and FYNNEI. CDR3 size: 14 residues. The V gene end was trimmed by 6 bases and the J gene end by 4 bases; junction bases not matched to a gene: 6. CDR3 DNA sequence: TGTGCCAGCAGCCCCAGGACAGGGCCAGATACGCAGTATTTT. It specifies CASSPRTGPDTQYF.

V usage is TRBV3-1 and J usage is TRBJ2-3; TRBD2 is a possible D gene (7 bases). The CDR3 is made up of 14 amino acids. The germline V gene has CDR1 LGHDT and CDR2 YNNKEL (reference sequence). Trimming left V 4 bases short and J 7 bases short, with 15 bases between. The CDR3 spells CASSPAGATHTQYF. DNA of the CDR3: TGTGCCAGCAGCCCCGCGGGGGCTACTCATACGCAGTATTTT.

In this sample, this clonotype turned up a few times. The chain joins TRBV21-1 to TRBJ1-4; TRBD1, the D gene given by the table, was not confirmed from the DNA. TRBV21-1 is described as a pseudogene. The length of the CDR3 is 16 residues. The CDR3 bases are TGTGCCAGCAGCAAAAACAGGGGGCCCCAACCGGAGAAACTGTTTTTT. Its protein is CASSKNRGPQPEKLFF.

This clonotype was counted only a few times. This sequence joins TRBV4-1 and TRBJ2-7; D call uncertain. V lost 1 base and J 7 bases, leaving 14 bases between the germline ends. The CDR3 spans 14 residues. Germline lookup yields CDR1 MGHRA and CDR2 YSYEKL. The CDR3 region has the DNA TGCGCCAGCAGCCAAGGGCCCACCTACAATGAGCAGTACTTC. This gives the protein CASSQGPTYNEQYF.

The CDR3 reads CASSLGQGVSYEQYF. DNA of the CDR3: TGTGCCAGCAGCTTAGGGCAGGGGGTTTCCTACGAGCAGTACTTC. The V gene is TRBV7-2, the J gene TRBJ2-7, with 7 positions matching TRBD1. V lost 1 base to trimming and J lost 1 base; unmatched junction nucleotides: 4. This CDR3 comprises 15 residues. Germline CDR1 reads SGHTA; CDR2 reads FQGNSA.

This chain joins TRBV10-3 and TRBJ2-4; no clear D gene. The assigned J gene may be wrong: the sequence end matches TRBJ2-7 better. Looked up from germline, CDR1 is ENHRY and CDR2 is SYGVKD. The CDR3 runs to 11 residues. CDR3 coding DNA: TGTGCCATCGCGCAAGCTTACGAGCAGTACTTC. Amino acid sequence: CAIAQAYEQYF.

This sequence joins TRBV2 and TRBJ2-3; D might be TRBD2 (7 bases). CDR1 and CDR2 from the germline V gene are SNHLY and FYNNEI. The CDR3 runs 14 residues. Deletions cut 8 bases from V and 8 bases from J, with 20 bases between. For the CDR3, the DNA is TGTGCCAGCGGTCTTCTGGGGGGGGGCGGTACGCAGTATTTT. It is translated as CASGLLGGGGTQYF.

CDR3 sequence (DNA): TGTGCCAGTAGCGGAACAGGGGTCGATTTTATCGGGGCCAAAAACATTCAGTACTTC. It is translated as CASSGTGVDFIGAKNIQYF. This chain links TRBV19 with TRBJ2-4; 7 nucleotides match TRBD1. The CDR3 length is 19 residues. Trimming cost V 6 bases and J 1 base; bases outside gene matches: 18. Germline loops: CDR1 LNHDA, CDR2 SQIVND (reference sequence).

This clonotype was found many times. The V gene is TRBV15, the J gene TRBJ2-1; no clear D gene. CDR1 is LNHNV and CDR2 is YYDKDF in the germline V gene (reference sequence). The CDR3 covers 13 residues. V lost 1 base and J lost 6, with 7 bases in between. In DNA, the CDR3 is TGTGCCACCAGCAGAGGTGTTGGCAATGAGCAGTTCTTC. Translation: CATSRGVGNEQFF.

V is TRBV6-4 and J is TRBJ2-5; 7 bases match TRBD1. Germline CDR1 and CDR2: MRHNA and SNTAGT. The CDR3 is 13 amino acids. V dropped 6 bases and J dropped 11; count of bases not matched to a gene: 12. In DNA form, the CDR3 reads TGTGCCAGCAGGGACAGGATAGACAATGAGCAGTACTTC. Amino acid sequence: CASRDRIDNEQYF.

This clonotype was counted between two and nine times. This rearrangement joins TRBV12-3 or TRBV12-4 to TRBJ1-2; possible D gene TRBD1, 5 bases. Trimming shortened V by 2 bases and J by 2 bases, and 9 bases separated the two germline ends. This CDR3 comprises 14 residues. CDR3 nucleotides: TGTGCCAGCAGTTTAAGGGGAGAAAACTATGGCTACACCTTC. Translated: CASSLRGENYGYTF.

The chain employs TRBV7-9 and TRBJ2-5; either TRBD1 or TRBD2 may supply D (6 bases each). This CDR3 spans 15 amino acids. The V and J ends lost 5 bases and 1 base respectively, with 14 bases between them. Germline V gene lookup returns CDR1 SEHNR and CDR2 FQNEAQ (reference sequence). For the CDR3, the DNA is TGTGCCAGCAGCCCGAAGGGGGGCAGCCAAGAGACCCAGTACTTC. Its translation: CASSPKGGSQETQYF.

The chain combines TRBV7-2 with TRBJ1-5, with 7 bases matching TRBD1. The V and J ends lost 3 bases and 7 bases, in that order; junction bases with no gene match: 12. Looked up from germline, CDR1 is SGHTA and CDR2 is FQGNSA. CDR3 size: 16 residues. CDR3 loop: CASSFGFSRQGQPQHF. CDR3 coding DNA: TGTGCCAGCAGCTTTGGATTCTCGCGACAGGGACAGCCCCAGCATTTT.